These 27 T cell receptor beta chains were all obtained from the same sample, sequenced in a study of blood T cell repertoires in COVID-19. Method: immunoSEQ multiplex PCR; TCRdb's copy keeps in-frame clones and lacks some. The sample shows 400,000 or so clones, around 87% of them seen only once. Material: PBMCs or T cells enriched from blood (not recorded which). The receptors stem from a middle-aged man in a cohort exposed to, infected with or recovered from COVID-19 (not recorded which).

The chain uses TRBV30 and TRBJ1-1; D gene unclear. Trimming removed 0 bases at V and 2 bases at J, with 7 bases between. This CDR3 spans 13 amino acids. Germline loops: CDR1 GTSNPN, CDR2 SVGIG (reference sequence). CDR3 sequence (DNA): TGTGCCTGGAGTGTAACAGCCAACACTGAAGCTTTCTTT. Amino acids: CAWSVTANTEAFF.

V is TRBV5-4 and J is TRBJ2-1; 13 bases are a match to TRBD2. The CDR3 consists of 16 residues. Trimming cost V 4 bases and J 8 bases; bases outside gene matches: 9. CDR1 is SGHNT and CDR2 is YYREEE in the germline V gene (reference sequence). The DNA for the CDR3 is TGTGCCAGCAGCCCACTACTAGCGGGAGGGCCCGATGAGCAGTTCTTC. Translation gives CASSPLLAGGPDEQFF.

Here the CDR3 reads CASSLAVGKQDTEAFF. The CDR3 DNA reads as TGCGCCAGCAGCTTGGCGGTAGGGAAACAGGACACTGAAGCTTTCTTT. The chain combines TRBV5-1 with TRBJ1-1; D perhaps matches TRBD1 (5 bases). Trimming took off 0 bases at V and 3 bases at J, with 15 bases between the two ends. Looked up from germline, CDR1 is SGHRS and CDR2 is YFSETQ. The CDR3 sequence is 16 residues long.

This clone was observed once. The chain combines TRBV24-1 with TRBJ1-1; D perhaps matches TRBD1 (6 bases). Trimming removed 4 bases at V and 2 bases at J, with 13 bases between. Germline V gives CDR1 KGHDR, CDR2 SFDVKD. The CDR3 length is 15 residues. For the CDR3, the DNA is TGTGCCACCAGTGACTCCGGGACACCAAACACTGAAGCTTTCTTT. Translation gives CATSDSGTPNTEAFF.

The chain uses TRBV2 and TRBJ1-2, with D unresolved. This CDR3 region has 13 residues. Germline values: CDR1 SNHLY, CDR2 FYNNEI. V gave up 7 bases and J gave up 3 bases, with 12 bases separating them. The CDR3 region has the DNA TGTGCCAGCACTGGAAACAGCCACTATGGCTACACCTTC. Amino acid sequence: CASTGNSHYGYTF.

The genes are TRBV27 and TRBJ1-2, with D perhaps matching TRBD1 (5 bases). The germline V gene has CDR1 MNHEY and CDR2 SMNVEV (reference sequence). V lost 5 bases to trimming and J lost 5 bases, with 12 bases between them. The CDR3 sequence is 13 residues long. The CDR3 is CASSPDTLYGYTF. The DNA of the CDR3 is TGTGCCAGCAGTCCGGACACATTATATGGCTACACCTTC.

DNA for the CDR3: TGTGCCAGCAGCTACGGGCGGGGGCAGAACACTGAAGCTTTCTTT. Protein sequence: CASSYGRGQNTEAFF. This rearrangement joins TRBV7-3 to TRBJ1-1; TRBD1 might be the D (6 bases). Germline CDR1 reads SGHTA; CDR2 reads FQGTGA. V was trimmed by 4 bases and J by 1 base, leaving 13 bases between them. This CDR3 has 15 amino acids.

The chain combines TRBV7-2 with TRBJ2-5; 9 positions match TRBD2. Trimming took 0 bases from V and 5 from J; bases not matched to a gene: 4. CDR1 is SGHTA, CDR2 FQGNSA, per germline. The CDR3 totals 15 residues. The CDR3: CASSLAGAGGETQYF. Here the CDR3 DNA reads TGTGCCAGCAGCTTAGCCGGGGCGGGAGGGGAGACCCAGTACTTC.

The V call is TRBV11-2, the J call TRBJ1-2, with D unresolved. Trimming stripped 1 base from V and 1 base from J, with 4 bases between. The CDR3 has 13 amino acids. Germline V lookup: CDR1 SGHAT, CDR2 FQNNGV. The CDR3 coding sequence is TGTGCCAGCAGCTTAGGTAGTAACTATGGCTACACCTTC. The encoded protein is CASSLGSNYGYTF.

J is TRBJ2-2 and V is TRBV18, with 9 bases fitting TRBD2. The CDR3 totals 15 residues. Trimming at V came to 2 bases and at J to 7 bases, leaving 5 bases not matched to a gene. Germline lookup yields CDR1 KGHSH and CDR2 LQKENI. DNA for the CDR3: TGTGCCAGCTCACCATTGGGACTAGCAGTCGGGGAGCTGTTTTTT. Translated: CASSPLGLAVGELFF. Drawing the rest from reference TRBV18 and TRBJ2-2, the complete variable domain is NAGVMQNPRHLVRRRGQEARLRCSPMKGHSHVYWYRQLPEEGLKFMVYLQKENIIDESGMPKERFSAEFPKEGPSILRIQQVVRGDSAAYFCASSPLGLAVGELFFGEGSRLTVL.

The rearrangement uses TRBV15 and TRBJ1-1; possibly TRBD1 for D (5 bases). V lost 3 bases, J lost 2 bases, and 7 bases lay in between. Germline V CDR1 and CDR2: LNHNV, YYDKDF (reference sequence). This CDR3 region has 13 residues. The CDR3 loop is CATSSRENTEAFF. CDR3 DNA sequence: TGTGCCACCAGCAGCAGGGAAAACACTGAAGCTTTCTTT.

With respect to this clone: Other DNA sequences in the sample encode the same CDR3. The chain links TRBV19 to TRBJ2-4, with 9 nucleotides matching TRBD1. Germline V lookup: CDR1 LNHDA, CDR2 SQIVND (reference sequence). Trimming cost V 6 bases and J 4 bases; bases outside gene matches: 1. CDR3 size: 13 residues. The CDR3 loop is CASSGTGKNIQYF. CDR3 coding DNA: TGTGCCAGTAGCGGGACAGGGAAAAACATTCAGTACTTC.

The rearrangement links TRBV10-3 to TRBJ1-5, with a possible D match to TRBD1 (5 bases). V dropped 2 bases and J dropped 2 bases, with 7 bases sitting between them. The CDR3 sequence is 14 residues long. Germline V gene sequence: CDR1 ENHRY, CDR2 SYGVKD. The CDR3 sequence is CAISEGAGNQPQHF. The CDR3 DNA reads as TGTGCCATCAGTGAGGGGGCTGGCAATCAGCCCCAGCATTTT.

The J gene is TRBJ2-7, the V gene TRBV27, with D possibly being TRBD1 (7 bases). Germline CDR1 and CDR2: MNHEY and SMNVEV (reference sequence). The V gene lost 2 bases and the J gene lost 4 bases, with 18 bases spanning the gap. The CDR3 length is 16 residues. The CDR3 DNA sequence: TGTGCCAGCAGTTTACTCGGCAGGGGGGAGAAATACGAGCAGTACTTC. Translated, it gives CASSLLGRGEKYEQYF.

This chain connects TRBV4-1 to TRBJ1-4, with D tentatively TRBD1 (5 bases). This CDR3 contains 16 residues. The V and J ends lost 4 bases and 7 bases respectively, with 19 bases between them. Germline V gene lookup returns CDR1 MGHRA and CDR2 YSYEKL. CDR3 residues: CASSLTGQARSEKLFF. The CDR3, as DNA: TGCGCCAGCAGCCTCACAGGCCAGGCTCGGTCTGAAAAACTGTTTTTT.

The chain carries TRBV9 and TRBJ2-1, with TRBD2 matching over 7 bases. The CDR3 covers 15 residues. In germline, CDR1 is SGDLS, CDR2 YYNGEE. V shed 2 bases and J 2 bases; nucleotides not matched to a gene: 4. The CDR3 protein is CASSVGGNAYNEQFF. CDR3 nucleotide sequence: TGTGCCAGCAGCGTGGGGGGGAACGCCTACAATGAGCAGTTCTTC.

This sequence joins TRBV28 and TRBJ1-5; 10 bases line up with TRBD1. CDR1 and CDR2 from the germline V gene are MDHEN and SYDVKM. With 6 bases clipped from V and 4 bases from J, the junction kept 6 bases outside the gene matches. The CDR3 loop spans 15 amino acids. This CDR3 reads CASSRTGGGNQPQHF. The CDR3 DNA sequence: TGTGCCAGCAGCCGGACAGGGGGTGGAAATCAGCCCCAGCATTTT.

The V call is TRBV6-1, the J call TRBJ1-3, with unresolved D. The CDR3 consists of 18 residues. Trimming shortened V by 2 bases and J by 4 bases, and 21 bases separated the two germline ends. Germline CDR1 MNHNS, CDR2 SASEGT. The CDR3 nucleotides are TGTGCCAGCAGTGAATTTCCGGGAGCCGGACGGGTAGGAAACACCATATATTTT. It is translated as CASSEFPGAGRVGNTIYF.

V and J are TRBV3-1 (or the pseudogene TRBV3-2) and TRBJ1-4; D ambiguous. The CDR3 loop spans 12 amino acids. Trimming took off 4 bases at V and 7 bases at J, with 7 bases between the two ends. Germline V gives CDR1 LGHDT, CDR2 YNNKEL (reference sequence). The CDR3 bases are TGTGCCAGCAGCCTAGCGGGTGAAAAACTGTTTTTT. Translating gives CASSLAGEKLFF.

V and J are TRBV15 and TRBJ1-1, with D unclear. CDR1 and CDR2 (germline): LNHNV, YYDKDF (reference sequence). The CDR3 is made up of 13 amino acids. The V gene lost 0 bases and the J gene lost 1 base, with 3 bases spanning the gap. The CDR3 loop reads CATSRERNTEAFF. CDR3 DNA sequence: TGTGCCACCAGCAGAGAGCGGAACACTGAAGCTTTCTTT.

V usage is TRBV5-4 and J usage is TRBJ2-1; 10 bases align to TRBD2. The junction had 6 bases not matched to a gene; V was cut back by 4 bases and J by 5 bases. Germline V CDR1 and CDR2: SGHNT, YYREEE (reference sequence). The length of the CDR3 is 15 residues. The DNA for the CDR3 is TGTGCCAGCAGCCTCCGGACTAGCGGAAACAATGAGCAGTTCTTC. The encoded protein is CASSLRTSGNNEQFF.

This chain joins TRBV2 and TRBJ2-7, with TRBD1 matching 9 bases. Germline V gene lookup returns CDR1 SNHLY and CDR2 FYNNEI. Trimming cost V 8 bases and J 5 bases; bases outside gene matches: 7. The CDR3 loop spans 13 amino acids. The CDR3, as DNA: TGTGCCAGCCACAGGGGGCGAATCGACGAGCAGTACTTC. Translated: CASHRGRIDEQYF.

CDR3 DNA: TGTGCCAGCAGCTTCCGACAGTATAGCAATCAGCCCCAGCATTTT. Its protein product is CASSFRQYSNQPQHF. The V call is TRBV7-9, the J call TRBJ1-5, with D perhaps matching TRBD1 (5 bases). Germline V gives CDR1 SEHNR, CDR2 FQNEAQ (reference sequence). The CDR3 totals 15 residues. V shed 3 bases and J shed 0 bases, with 9 bases lying between them.

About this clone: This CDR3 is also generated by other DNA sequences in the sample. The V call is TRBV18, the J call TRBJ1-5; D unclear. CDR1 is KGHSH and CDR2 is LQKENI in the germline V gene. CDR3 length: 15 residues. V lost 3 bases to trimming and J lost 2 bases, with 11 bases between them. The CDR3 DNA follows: TGTGCCAGCTCACCTCGGGAGGCGGGCAATCAGCCCCAGCATTTT. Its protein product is CASSPREAGNQPQHF.

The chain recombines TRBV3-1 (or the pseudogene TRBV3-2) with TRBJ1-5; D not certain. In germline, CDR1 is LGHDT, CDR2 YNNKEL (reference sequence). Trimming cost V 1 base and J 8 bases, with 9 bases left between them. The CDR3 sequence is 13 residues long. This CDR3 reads CASSQGSLKPQHF. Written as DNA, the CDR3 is TGTGCCAGCAGCCAAGGTTCCCTTAAGCCCCAGCATTTT.

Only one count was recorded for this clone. Here the CDR3 reads CASSPRAGGQETQYF. The CDR3 nucleotides read TGTGCCAGCTCACCTCGGGCGGGAGGACAGGAGACCCAGTACTTC. The chain is built from TRBV18 and TRBJ2-5, with 8 bases identical to TRBD2. V lost 3 bases to trimming and J lost 5 bases; unmatched junction nucleotides: 8. The CDR3 runs 15 residues. The germline CDR1 and CDR2 sequences are KGHSH and LQKENI.

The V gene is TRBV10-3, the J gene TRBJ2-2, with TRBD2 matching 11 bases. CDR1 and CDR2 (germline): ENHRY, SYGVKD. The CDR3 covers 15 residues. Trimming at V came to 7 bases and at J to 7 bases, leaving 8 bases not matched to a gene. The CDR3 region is CAIKPSGRFVGELFF. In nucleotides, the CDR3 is TGTGCCATCAAGCCTAGCGGGAGGTTCGTCGGGGAGCTGTTTTTT.